Listed here are 27 T cell receptor beta chains from one sample, sequenced in a study of regulatory T cells in long-lasting Graves disease. The time point here: newly diagnosed GD, antithyroid drugs for less than 3 months. From PBMCs, RNA was extracted and then used to make the TCR library. Investigators prepared the TCR beta libraries by applying iRepertoire HTBI primers and Arm-PCR of CDR3 regions. One entry per CDR3 protein results from TCRdb running MiXCR on the multiplex PCR reads. The sample has around 400,000 distinct CDR3 sequences, around 15% seen once. The specimen was peripheral blood mononuclear cells (PBMCs), collected at new diagnosis, from a patient treated with antithyroid drugs. These receptors were obtained from a female donor with Graves disease.

V is TRBV28 and J is TRBJ1-2, with 12 bases that match TRBD1. The CDR3 has 14 amino acids. The germline V gene encodes CDR1 MDHEN and CDR2 SYDVKM. The junction had 9 bases not matched to a gene; V was cut back by 6 bases and J by 10 bases. CDR3 sequence (DNA): TGTGCCAGCAGCTTGGGGGACAGGGGGCGCCCCTACACCTTC. This codes for CASSLGDRGRPYTF.

This rearrangement joins TRBV27 to TRBJ2-7; 8 nucleotides match TRBD2. V lost 3 bases to trimming and J lost 6 bases; unmatched junction nucleotides: 13. This CDR3 has 16 amino acids. Germline values: CDR1 MNHEY, CDR2 SMNVEV (reference sequence). CDR3 protein: CASSLRLDRAGGEQYF. CDR3 nucleotides: TGTGCCAGCAGTTTGAGACTAGACCGCGCGGGGGGCGAGCAGTACTTC.

This clonotype has a handful of counts. The J gene is TRBJ2-1, the V gene TRBV18; 12 bases align to TRBD2. Judging by the DNA end, TRBJ2-5 fits better; the J call may be wrong. The germline V gene encodes CDR1 KGHSH and CDR2 LQKENI. The CDR3 has 16 amino acids. The CDR3 DNA reads TGTGCCAGCTCAAATGGACTAGCGGGGCGACAAGAGACCCAGTACTTC. Protein sequence: CASSNGLAGRQETQYF.

This clonotype was detected many times. The CDR3 DNA is TGTGCCAGCAGCCATCCCGGACAGGCCGCCTACAATGAGCAGTTCTTC. It encodes CASSHPGQAAYNEQFF. The V call is TRBV3-1, the J call TRBJ2-1, with TRBD1 matching 7 bases. V shed 3 bases and J 2 bases; nucleotides not matched to a gene: 7. The V gene's germline CDR1 is LGHDT and CDR2 YNNKEL (reference sequence). The CDR3 runs to 16 residues.

This clonotype was detected ten times or more. The rearrangement uses TRBV20-1 and TRBJ2-5, with a weak D call TRBD1 (5 bases). Looked up from germline, CDR1 is DFQATT and CDR2 is SNEGSKA (reference sequence). V was pared by 6 bases and J by 5 bases, with 22 bases between. The CDR3 has 15 residues. The CDR3 here is CSATPRVTSRETQYF. The CDR3 region has the DNA TGCAGTGCCACCCCCAGGGTGACGAGTCGGGAGACCCAGTACTTC.

The chain carries TRBV7-2 and TRBJ2-3; weak D call: TRBD1 (5 bases). Matching the DNA end better, TRBJ2-5 makes the J call doubtful. The CDR3 totals 15 residues. From germline, CDR1 is SGHTA and CDR2 FQGNSA. CDR3 nucleotides: TGTGCCAGCAGCTTAGGGGCAGGGCAAAGAGAGACCCAGTACTTC. Translating gives CASSLGAGQRETQYF.

The chain couples TRBV18 to TRBJ2-7; D not certain. There are 14 residues in the CDR3. From germline, CDR1 is KGHSH and CDR2 LQKENI. V lost 2 bases to trimming and J lost 6 bases, with 14 bases between them. The CDR3 DNA sequence: TGTGCCAGCTCACCAGGTCTGAGGCCCGCCGAGCAGTACTTC. This encodes CASSPGLRPAEQYF. Combining the CDR3 with reference TRBV18 and TRBJ2-7 gives the whole variable domain NAGVMQNPRHLVRRRGQEARLRCSPMKGHSHVYWYRQLPEEGLKFMVYLQKENIIDESGMPKERFSAEFPKEGPSILRIQQVVRGDSAAYFCASSPGLRPAEQYFGPGTRLTVT.

This clonotype was counted many times. The chain joins TRBV20-1 to TRBJ2-1; D may be TRBD1 (5 bases). CDR1 and CDR2 (germline): DFQATT, SNEGSKA (reference sequence). CDR3 length equals 14 residues. The V gene lost 3 bases and the J gene lost 4 bases, with 13 bases spanning the gap. Here the CDR3 DNA reads TGCAGTGCTAGTCGGCCACAGGTTTACAATGAGCAGTTCTTC. This codes for CSASRPQVYNEQFF.

This clonotype was observed many times. Written as DNA, the CDR3 is TGTGCTAGTGCCCTCGTAGGTGAGCAGTTCTTC. Its protein is CASALVGEQFF. The chain combines TRBV12-5 with TRBJ2-1, with unresolved D. This CDR3 has 11 residues. Germline V CDR1 and CDR2: LGHNT, FRNRAP. Trimming shortened V by 7 bases and J by 9 bases, and 10 bases separated the two germline ends.

This clonotype was observed at least ten times. The chain links TRBV15 to TRBJ1-3; D might be TRBD1 (5 bases). V was cut by 0 bases and J by 0 bases, with 9 bases left in between. The CDR3 is 16 residues long. CDR1 and CDR2 (germline): LNHNV, YYDKDF (reference sequence). The CDR3 DNA sequence: TGTGCCACCAGCAGAGATCAGGGTACCTCTGGAAACACCATATATTTT. This sequence encodes CATSRDQGTSGNTIYF. The complete variable domain, with remaining parts taken from reference TRBV15 and TRBJ1-3, reads DAMVIQNPRYQVTQFGKPVTLSCSQTLNHNVMYWYQQKSSQAPKLLFHYYDKDFNNEADTPDNFQSRRPNTSFCFLDIRSPGLGDTAMYLCATSRDQGTSGNTIYFGEGSWLTVV.

This clonotype was counted at least ten times. This chain links TRBV6-2 or TRBV6-3 with TRBJ2-2, with D possibly matching TRBD2 (5 bases). The germline V gene has CDR1 MNHEY and CDR2 SVGEGT. The CDR3 has 15 residues. Trimming cost V 5 bases and J 6 bases, with 16 bases left between them. The CDR3 here is CASSAERVKAGELFF. The CDR3 DNA follows: TGTGCCAGCAGTGCAGAGAGGGTGAAGGCCGGGGAGCTGTTTTTT.

The gene calls are TRBV19 and TRBJ2-4; a possible D gene is TRBD2 (6 bases). The V gene's germline CDR1 is LNHDA and CDR2 SQIVND (reference sequence). This CDR3 is 16 amino acids long. V lost 7 bases to trimming and J lost 4 bases, with 20 bases between them. In DNA, the CDR3 is TGTGCCAGTACCATGGGTCGGGGGACCTCAAAAAACATTCAGTACTTC. It encodes CASTMGRGTSKNIQYF.

This clonotype was detected only a few times. A far bigger clonotype differs at one base, so this is likely a read error. The chain combines TRBV2 with TRBJ1-1; D not resolved. Germline lookup yields CDR1 SNHLY and CDR2 FYNNEI. The length of the CDR3 is 14 residues. CDR3 sequence reads: CASSEAGRGYEQHF. Written as DNA, the CDR3 is TGTGCCAGCAGTGAAGCAGGTCGAGGCTACGAGCAGCACTTC.

Worth noting for this clonotype: Given a much more abundant clone one base away, this may be a read error. This chain uses TRBV18 with TRBJ2-7; tentatively, D is TRBD1 or TRBD2 (5 bases each). The CDR3 is 14 amino acids. Germline V gene lookup returns CDR1 KGHSH and CDR2 LQKENI. The V end lost 6 bases, the J end lost 9 bases, and 21 bases lay between the germline ends. CDR3 sequence reads: CASSPADRGIGQYF. In DNA, the CDR3 is TGTGCCAGCTCGCCGGCGGATCGGGGCATCGGGCAGTACTTC.

This clonotype was recorded at least ten times. This chain connects TRBV3-1 to TRBJ2-7; 8 positions match TRBD2. This CDR3 is 17 amino acids long. After removal of 2 bases from V and 1 base from J, the junction contained 10 bases not matched to a gene. CDR1 LGHDT and CDR2 YNNKEL come from the germline V gene (reference sequence). CDR3 coding DNA: TGTGCCAGCAGCCAACTGTTTGCGGGGGGACGATCCTACGAGCAGTACTTC. It specifies CASSQLFAGGRSYEQYF.

On this clonotype: This could be a read error, since a much larger clone is one nucleotide away. The chain combines TRBV3-1 with TRBJ1-1; TRBD1 aligns across 9 bases. CDR3 size: 15 residues. Germline loops: CDR1 LGHDT, CDR2 YNNKEL (reference sequence). As DNA, the CDR3 is TGTGCCAACAGCCATTCCGGGACAGGGTCCTTGGGAGCTTTCTTT. Translation: CANSHSGTGSLGAFF.

V is TRBV7-8 and J is TRBJ2-1, with 8 bases identical to TRBD2. The CDR3 consists of 16 residues. Germline-derived CDR1 and CDR2 are SGHVS and FQNEAQ. The trim removed 3 bases at V and 2 bases at J, leaving 6 bases unmatched. The CDR3 nucleotides are TGTGCCAGCAGCTTCGAAGCGGGAGCCCCCTACAATGAGCAGTTCTTC. It codes for CASSFEAGAPYNEQFF.

J is TRBJ1-1 and V is TRBV18; 7 nucleotides agree with TRBD1. CDR1 and CDR2 from the germline V gene are KGHSH and LQKENI. Trimming at V came to 0 bases and at J to 2 bases, leaving 9 bases not matched to a gene. This CDR3 has 17 residues. CDR3 loop: CASSPPFPGTVNTEAFF. The CDR3 coding sequence is TGTGCCAGCTCACCACCGTTCCCCGGGACAGTAAACACTGAAGCTTTCTTT.

This clonotype was observed a handful of times. The chain links TRBV18 to TRBJ2-7; 13 bases are a match to TRBD2. Unmatched junction bases numbered 1, after V lost 2 bases and J lost 3 bases. CDR1 KGHSH and CDR2 LQKENI come from the germline V gene. The CDR3 sequence is 15 residues long. The DNA of the CDR3 is TGTGCCAGCTCACCAGGACTAGCGGGAGACTACGAGCAGTACTTC. Translated, it gives CASSPGLAGDYEQYF. Variable domain in full (rest from reference TRBV18 and TRBJ2-7): NAGVMQNPRHLVRRRGQEARLRCSPMKGHSHVYWYRQLPEEGLKFMVYLQKENIIDESGMPKERFSAEFPKEGPSILRIQQVVRGDSAAYFCASSPGLAGDYEQYFGPGTRLTVT.

This rearrangement joins TRBV12-3 or TRBV12-4 to TRBJ1-2; a weak D match, TRBD1 (6 bases). Trimming shortened V by 7 bases and J by 7 bases, and 19 bases separated the two germline ends. The CDR3 extends over 14 amino acids. CDR3 residues: CASNPTRGKAGYTF. In nucleotides, the CDR3 is TGTGCCAGCAACCCGACCAGGGGCAAAGCTGGCTACACCTTC.

The table lists this clonotype with a few counts. A much larger clone lies one base from this, so it may be a read error. The chain joins TRBV2 to TRBJ2-4, with 8 nucleotides matching TRBD2. The CDR3 extends over 18 amino acids. The V gene's germline CDR1 is SNHLY and CDR2 FYNNEI. This CDR3 is CASSEPASGSNGKDIQYF. In nucleotides, the CDR3 is TGTGCCAGCAGTGAACCCGCGAGCGGGAGTAATGGCAAAGACATTCAGTACTTC.

The table lists this clonotype with many counts. The genes are TRBV6-1 and TRBJ2-7; D possibly uses TRBD1 or TRBD2 (5 bases each). V lost 6 bases, J lost 6 bases, and 9 bases lay in between. Germline loops: CDR1 MNHNS, CDR2 SASEGT. CDR3 length: 11 amino acids. Here the CDR3 DNA reads TGTGCCAGCAGCTCGGGGCTCGAGCAGTACTTC. This sequence encodes CASSSGLEQYF.

This clonotype has ten or more counts. The chain links TRBV7-6 to TRBJ2-1; TRBD2 matches at 10 bases. The V and J ends lost 5 bases and 4 bases, in that order; junction bases with no gene match: 14. CDR3 length: 18 amino acids. Germline V gene data show CDR1 as SGHVS and CDR2 as FNYEAQ. The CDR3 sequence: CASSPSWSSGRRYNEQFF. The CDR3 DNA reads as TGTGCCAGCAGCCCCTCTTGGAGTAGCGGGAGGCGGTACAATGAGCAGTTCTTC.

This clonotype was observed at least ten times. The chain links TRBV12-3 or TRBV12-4 to TRBJ2-3, with 8 bases identical to TRBD2. V was clipped by 5 bases and J by 0 bases; unmatched bases: 7. The length of the CDR3 is 16 residues. The CDR3 bases are TGTGCCAGCAGTCCACAGCGGGGGCAAAGCACAGATACGCAGTATTTT. Protein sequence: CASSPQRGQSTDTQYF.

On this clonotype: The junction departs from the called germline gene at one end, perhaps through a read error. J is TRBJ1-1 and V is TRBV15; D not resolved. Looked up from germline, CDR1 is LNHNV and CDR2 is YYDKDF (reference sequence). The CDR3 totals 14 residues. The CDR3 sequence is CAPSRDVVRTEAFF. CDR3 DNA: TGTGCCCCCAGCAGAGATGTGGTAAGAACTGAAGCTTTCTTT.

As regards this clonotype: One end of the junction does not line up with germline, which may come from a read error. This chain connects TRBV6-2 or TRBV6-3 to TRBJ2-1; no definite D call. The CDR3 covers 17 residues. Per the germline V gene, CDR1 is MNHEY and CDR2 is SVGEGT. In nucleotides, the CDR3 is TGTGCCAGCAGAGTGGGATACGGAGAGAGCTCCCACAATGAGCAGTTCTTC. Its protein product is CASRVGYGESSHNEQFF.

This clonotype was counted ten times or more. The CDR3 region has the DNA TGCAGTGCTAGATCCACGCGGGCGAAGCTTAGCGGGAGGGCTGAAGATACGCAGTATTTT. Residues: CSARSTRAKLSGRAEDTQYF. The V gene is TRBV20-1, the J gene TRBJ2-3; 11 bases align to TRBD2. V was clipped by 2 bases and J by 5 bases; unmatched bases: 21. The CDR3 contains 20 residues. CDR1 DFQATT and CDR2 SNEGSKA come from the germline V gene (reference sequence).